Sequencing of this TCR beta chain was carried out in a study of CD8 T cells in ankylosing spondylitis. CDR3 size: 15 residues. From germline, CDR1 is DFQATT and CDR2 SNEGSKA (reference sequence). Trimming shortened V by 2 bases and J by 4 bases, and 17 bases separated the two germline ends. Study conclusions and caveats: Significant enrichment of disease-linked clones was reportedly seen in matched ankylosing spondylitis synovial fluid. What seemed typical of ankylosing spondylitis blood was a TCR beta motif built from several highly homologous variants. Clones linked with disease were CD8+ and fairly uncommon in the peripheral blood.

Quantitative molecular-barcoded 5'-RACE generated the TCR beta libraries. TCRdb passed the 5' RACE reads through MiXCR, listing each CDR3 protein once. The sample comprises 250,000 to 350,000 distinct CDR3 sequences, around 21% of which are singletons, and roughly 3.6% rests with the top ten. This clonotype was seen only once. What it recognizes is unknown. Sample: blood, either unsorted or a sorted T cell fraction (not recorded which). V and J are TRBV20-1 and TRBJ1-1; the D gene is possibly TRBD1 (6 bases). This sequence originates from a female donor with ankylosing spondylitis or in good health (not recorded which). CDR3 DNA: TGCAGTGCTAGACTAGCGACCAACAGGGTCACTGAAGCTTTCTTT. Translation gives CSARLATNRVTEAFF.